Listed here are 3 T cell receptor beta chains from one sample, sequenced in a study of blood T cells in healthy people across ages. A J-beta primer mix and a sample-barcoded 5' primer were used in a second PCR of roughly 6 to 11 cycles. TCRdb reanalysed the 5' RACE reads using MiXCR and keeps one entry per CDR3 protein. This table holds approximately 800,000 distinct CDR3 sequences, about 55% found once. Sequencing was performed on blood. Receptor source: a man at least 80 years old in good health.

This clonotype was seen only once. No DNA is shown, since the ends of the CDR3 on it are uncertain; the CDR3 is the one TCRdb lists. The J gene is TRBJ2-2, the V gene TRBV29-1. Both ends counted, the CDR3 spans 15 residues. The germline gives CDR1 SQVTM, CDR2 ANQGSEA. The CDR3 reads CSVVYNEQFFGELFF.

The J gene is TRBJ2-4, the V gene TRBV6-1, with unresolved D. Germline V gives CDR1 MNHNS, CDR2 SASEGT. This CDR3 is built from 17 residues. V was trimmed by 4 bases and J by 0 bases, leaving 16 bases between them. The DNA for the CDR3 is TGTGCCAGCAGTGGGTTTACAGAATCTCTAGCCAAAAACATTCAGTACTTC. Translating gives CASSGFTESLAKNIQYF.

This chain connects TRBV5-6 to TRBJ2-7; the match to TRBD1 covers 8 bases. This CDR3 is built from 14 residues. Germline values: CDR1 SGHDT, CDR2 YYEEEE. Trimming took 6 bases from V and 2 from J; bases not matched to a gene: 7. This chain's CDR3 is CASNTGGLPYEQYF. CDR3 DNA: TGTGCCAGCAACACAGGGGGTTTACCCTACGAGCAGTACTTC. Full variable domain (outside the CDR3, taken from reference TRBV5-6 and TRBJ2-7): DAGVTQSPTHLIKTRGQQVTLRCSPKSGHDTVSWYQQALGQGPQFIFQYYEEEERQRGNFPDRFSGHQFPNYSSELNVNALLLGDSALYLCASNTGGLPYEQYFGPGTRLTVT.